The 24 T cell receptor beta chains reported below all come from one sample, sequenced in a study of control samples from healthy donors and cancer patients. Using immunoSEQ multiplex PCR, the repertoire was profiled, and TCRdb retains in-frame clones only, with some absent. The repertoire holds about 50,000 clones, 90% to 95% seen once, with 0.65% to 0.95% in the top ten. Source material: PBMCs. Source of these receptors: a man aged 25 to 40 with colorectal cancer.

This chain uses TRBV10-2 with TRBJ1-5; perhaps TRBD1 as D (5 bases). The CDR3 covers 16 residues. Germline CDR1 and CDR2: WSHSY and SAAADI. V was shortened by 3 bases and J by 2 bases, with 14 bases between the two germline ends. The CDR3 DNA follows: TGCGCCAGCAGTGACAGGACATCGGGGGGCAATCAGCCCCAGCATTTT. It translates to CASSDRTSGGNQPQHF.

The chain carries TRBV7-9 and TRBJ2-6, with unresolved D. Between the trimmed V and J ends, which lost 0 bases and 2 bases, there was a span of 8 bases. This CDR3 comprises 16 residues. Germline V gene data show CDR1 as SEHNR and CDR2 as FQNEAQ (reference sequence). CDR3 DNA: TGTGCCAGCAGCTTAGCCGGGCTTGCTGGGGCCAACGTCCTGACTTTC. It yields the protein CASSLAGLAGANVLTF.

The chain's CDR3 is CASSIGLADNEQFF. In DNA, the CDR3 is TGTGCCAGTAGTATCGGACTAGCGGACAATGAGCAGTTCTTC. The chain recombines TRBV19 with TRBJ2-1; TRBD2 aligns across 10 bases. The germline CDR1 and CDR2 sequences are LNHDA and SQIVND (reference sequence). The CDR3 spans 14 residues. The junction had 1 base not matched to a gene; V was cut back by 3 bases and J by 5 bases.

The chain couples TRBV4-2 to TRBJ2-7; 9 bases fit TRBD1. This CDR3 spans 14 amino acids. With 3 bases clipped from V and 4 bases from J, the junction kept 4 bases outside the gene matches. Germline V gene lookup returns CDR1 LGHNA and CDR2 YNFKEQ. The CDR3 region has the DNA TGTGCCAGCAGCCATCAACAGGGGGCATACGAGCAGTACTTC. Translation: CASSHQQGAYEQYF.

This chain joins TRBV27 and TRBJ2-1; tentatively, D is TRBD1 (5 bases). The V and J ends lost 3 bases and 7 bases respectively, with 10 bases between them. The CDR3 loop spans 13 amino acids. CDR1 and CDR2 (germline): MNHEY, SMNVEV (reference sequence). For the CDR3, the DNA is TGTGCCAGCAGTTTCAGGGTTGCAAATGAGCAGTTCTTC. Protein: CASSFRVANEQFF.

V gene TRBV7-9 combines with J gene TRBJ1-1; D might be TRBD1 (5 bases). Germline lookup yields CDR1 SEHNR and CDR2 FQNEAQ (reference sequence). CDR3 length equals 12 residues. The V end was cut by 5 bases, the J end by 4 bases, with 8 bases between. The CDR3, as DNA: TGTGCCAGCAGCAGCAGGGTCACTGAAGCTTTCTTT. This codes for CASSSRVTEAFF.

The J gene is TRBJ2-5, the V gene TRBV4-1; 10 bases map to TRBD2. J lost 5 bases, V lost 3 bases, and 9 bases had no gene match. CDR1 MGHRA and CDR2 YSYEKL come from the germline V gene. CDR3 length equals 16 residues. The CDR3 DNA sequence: TGCGCCAGCAGCCAGCCTAGCGGGGGCCCCCTGGAGACCCAGTACTTC. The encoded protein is CASSQPSGGPLETQYF.

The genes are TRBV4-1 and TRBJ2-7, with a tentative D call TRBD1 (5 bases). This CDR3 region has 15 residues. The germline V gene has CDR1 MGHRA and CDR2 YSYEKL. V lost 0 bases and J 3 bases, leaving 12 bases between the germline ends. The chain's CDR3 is CASSQDLQGIYEQYF. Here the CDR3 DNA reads TGCGCCAGCAGCCAAGATCTCCAGGGTATCTACGAGCAGTACTTC.

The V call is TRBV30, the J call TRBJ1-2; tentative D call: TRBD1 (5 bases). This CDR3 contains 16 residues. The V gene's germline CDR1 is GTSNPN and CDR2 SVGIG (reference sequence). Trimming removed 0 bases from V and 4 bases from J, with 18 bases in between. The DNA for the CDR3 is TGTGCCTGGAGTGTAAAGGGCTCCGGACAACTCTATGGCTACACCTTC. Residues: CAWSVKGSGQLYGYTF.

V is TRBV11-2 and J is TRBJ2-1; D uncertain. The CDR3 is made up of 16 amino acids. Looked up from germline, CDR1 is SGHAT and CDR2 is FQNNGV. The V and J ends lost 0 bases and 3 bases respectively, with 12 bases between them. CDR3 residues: CASSLDLQANYNEQFF. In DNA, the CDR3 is TGTGCCAGCAGCTTAGATCTCCAGGCCAACTACAATGAGCAGTTCTTC.

CDR3 bases: TGTGCCAGCAGTGAACCGGGGGCCAGAGACGAGCAGTACGTC. Translating gives CASSEPGARDEQYV. The chain is built from TRBV6-1 and TRBJ2-7; D is possibly TRBD1 or TRBD2 (6 bases each). This CDR3 has 14 residues. V lost 2 bases and J lost 5, with 13 bases in between. CDR1 MNHNS and CDR2 SASEGT come from the germline V gene.

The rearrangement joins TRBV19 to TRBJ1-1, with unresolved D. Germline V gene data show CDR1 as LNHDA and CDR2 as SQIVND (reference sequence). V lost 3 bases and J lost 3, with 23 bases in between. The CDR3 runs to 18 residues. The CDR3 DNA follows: TGTGCCAGTAGTATTCCCCCAGGACTCCTCCGGCGGGACACTGAAGCTTTCTTT. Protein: CASSIPPGLLRRDTEAFF.

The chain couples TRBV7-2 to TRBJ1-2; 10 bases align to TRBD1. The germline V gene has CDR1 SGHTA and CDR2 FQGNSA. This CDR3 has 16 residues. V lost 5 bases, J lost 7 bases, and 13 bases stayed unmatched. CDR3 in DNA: TGTGCCAGCAGCCCGGTAGGTGGGACAGGGGTCCCTGGCTACACCTTC. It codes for CASSPVGGTGVPGYTF.

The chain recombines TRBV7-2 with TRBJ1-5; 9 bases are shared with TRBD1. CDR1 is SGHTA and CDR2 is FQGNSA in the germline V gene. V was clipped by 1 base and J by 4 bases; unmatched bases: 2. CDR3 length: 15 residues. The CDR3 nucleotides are TGTGCCAGCAGCTTAGTTGGGACAGGGAATCAGCCCCAGCATTTT. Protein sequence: CASSLVGTGNQPQHF.

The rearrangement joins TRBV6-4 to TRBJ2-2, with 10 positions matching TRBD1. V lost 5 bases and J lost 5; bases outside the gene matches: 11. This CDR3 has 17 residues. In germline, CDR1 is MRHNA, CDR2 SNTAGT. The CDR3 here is CASSLTTGGMETGELFF. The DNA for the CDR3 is TGTGCCAGCAGTCTTACGACAGGGGGCATGGAGACCGGGGAGCTGTTTTTT.

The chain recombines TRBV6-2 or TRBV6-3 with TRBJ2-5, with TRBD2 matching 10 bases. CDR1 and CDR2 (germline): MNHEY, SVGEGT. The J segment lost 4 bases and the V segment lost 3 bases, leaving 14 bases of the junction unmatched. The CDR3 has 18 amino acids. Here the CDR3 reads CASSYIASGGALGETQYF. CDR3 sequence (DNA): TGTGCCAGCAGTTATATCGCTAGCGGGGGAGCGCTGGGAGAGACCCAGTACTTC.

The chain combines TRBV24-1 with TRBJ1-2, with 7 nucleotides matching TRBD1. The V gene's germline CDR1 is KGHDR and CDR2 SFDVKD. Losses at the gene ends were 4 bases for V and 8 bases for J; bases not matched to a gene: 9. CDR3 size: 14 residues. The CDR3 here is CATSESGTDRGYTF. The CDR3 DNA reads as TGTGCCACCAGTGAATCAGGGACAGATAGGGGCTACACCTTC.

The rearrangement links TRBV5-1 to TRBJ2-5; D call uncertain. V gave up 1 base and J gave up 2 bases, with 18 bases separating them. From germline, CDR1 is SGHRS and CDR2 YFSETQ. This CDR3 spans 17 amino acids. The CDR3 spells CASSLIGVRFGQETQYF. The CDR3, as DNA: TGCGCCAGCAGCTTGATTGGGGTTAGGTTTGGTCAAGAGACCCAGTACTTC. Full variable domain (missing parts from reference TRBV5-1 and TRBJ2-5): KAGVTQTPRYLIKTRGQQVTLSCSPISGHRSVSWYQQTPGQGLQFLFEYFSETQRNKGNFPGRFSGRQFSNSRSEMNVSTLELGDSALYLCASSLIGVRFGQETQYFGPGTRLLVL.

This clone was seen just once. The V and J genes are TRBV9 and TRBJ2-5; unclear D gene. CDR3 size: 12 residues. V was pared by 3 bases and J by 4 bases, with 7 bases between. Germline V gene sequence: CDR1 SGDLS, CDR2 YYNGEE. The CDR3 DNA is TGTGCCAGCAGCGCCCTAGGAGAGACCCAGTACTTC. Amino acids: CASSALGETQYF.

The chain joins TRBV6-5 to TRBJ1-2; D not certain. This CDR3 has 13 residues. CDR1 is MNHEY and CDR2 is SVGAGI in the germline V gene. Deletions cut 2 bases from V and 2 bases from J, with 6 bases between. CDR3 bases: TGTGCCAGCAGTTACGGCTTCAACTATGGCTACACCTTC. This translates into CASSYGFNYGYTF.

The CDR3 is CASSVAFEIRVGGTGELFF. The CDR3 DNA follows: TGTGCCAGCAGCGTAGCTTTTGAGATTAGGGTTGGTGGCACCGGGGAGCTGTTTTTT. The chain is built from TRBV9 and TRBJ2-2, with D hard to call. Trimming removed 0 bases at V and 4 bases at J, with 22 bases between. The CDR3 loop spans 19 amino acids. Germline CDR1 is SGDLS and CDR2 is YYNGEE.

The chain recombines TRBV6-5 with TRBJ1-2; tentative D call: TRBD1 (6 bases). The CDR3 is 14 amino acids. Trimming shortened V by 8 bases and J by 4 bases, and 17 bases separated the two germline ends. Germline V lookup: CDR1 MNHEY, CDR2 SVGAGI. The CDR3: CASSLEGEGYGYTF. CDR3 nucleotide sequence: TGTGCCAGCTCTCTGGAGGGGGAGGGCTATGGCTACACCTTC.

The CDR3 sequence: CASSQSRANLRDYGYTF. The CDR3 DNA follows: TGTGCCAGCAGCCAATCCCGGGCCAACCTCCGGGACTATGGCTACACCTTC. The rearrangement joins TRBV7-8 to TRBJ1-2, with D unresolved. This CDR3 region has 17 residues. Germline CDR1 reads SGHVS; CDR2 reads FQNEAQ. V gave up 5 bases and J gave up 3 bases, with 22 bases separating them.

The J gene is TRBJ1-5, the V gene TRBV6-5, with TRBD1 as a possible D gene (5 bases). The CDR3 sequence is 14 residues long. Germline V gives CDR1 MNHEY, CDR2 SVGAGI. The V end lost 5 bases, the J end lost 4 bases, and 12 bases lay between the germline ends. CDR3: CASSRLQGNQPQHF. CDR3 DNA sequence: TGTGCCAGCAGTCGGCTCCAGGGTAATCAGCCCCAGCATTTT.